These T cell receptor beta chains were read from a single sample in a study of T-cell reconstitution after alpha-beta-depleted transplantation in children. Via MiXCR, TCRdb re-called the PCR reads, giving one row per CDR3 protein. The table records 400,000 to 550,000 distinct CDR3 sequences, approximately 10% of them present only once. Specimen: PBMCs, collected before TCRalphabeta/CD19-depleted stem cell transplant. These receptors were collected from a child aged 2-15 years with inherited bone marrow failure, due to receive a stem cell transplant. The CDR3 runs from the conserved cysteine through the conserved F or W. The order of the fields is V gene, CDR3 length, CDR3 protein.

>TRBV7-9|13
CASSTGLIPTQYF
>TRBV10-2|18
CASSAGSGRAWTAYEQYF
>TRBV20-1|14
CSARGPATYNEQFF
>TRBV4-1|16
CASSQVFGQGNYGYTF
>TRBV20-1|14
CSARVPGKNTEAFF
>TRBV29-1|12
CSTEDRVNEQFF
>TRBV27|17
CASSPRSLISSTDTQYF
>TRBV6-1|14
CASSLTGGLEPQHF
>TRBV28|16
CASSLIQREVSGELFF
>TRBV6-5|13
CASSYFAGVEQFF
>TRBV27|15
CASSLQAFRNNEQFF
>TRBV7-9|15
CASSLAATSTDTQYF
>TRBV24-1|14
CATSDLNRGYGYTF
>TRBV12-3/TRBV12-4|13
CASSSPAEREQYF
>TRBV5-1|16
CASSLSSGFLSYEQYF
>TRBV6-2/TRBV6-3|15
CASSWSAGPINEQFF
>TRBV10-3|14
CAISGPAGWDTQYF
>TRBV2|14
CASNPKSSGNEQFF
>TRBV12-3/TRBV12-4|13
CASSYSGTVEQYF
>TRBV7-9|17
CASSLGTDLGFRNTIYF
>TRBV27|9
CPVKGEQYF
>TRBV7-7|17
CASSLALPGQGGYEQYF
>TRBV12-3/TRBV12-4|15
CASSLSWSSYNEQFF
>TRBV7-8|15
CASSLRTGPADTQYF
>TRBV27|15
CASSLAGTLNTEAFF
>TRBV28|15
CASSSPGQGAYGYTF